The 16 T cell receptor beta chains presented below share a single source sample, sequenced in a study of beta chain features in type 1 diabetes. Since all of the isolated RNA was reverse transcribed, expressed TCRB transcripts were what got sequenced. Method: immunoSEQ multiplex PCR; TCRdb's copy keeps in-frame clones and lacks some. The sample holds nearly 350,000 clones, 7.5% to 9% seen once. The sequencing input was central memory CD4+ T cells from blood. These receptors all stem from a woman aged 18-35 years in good health.

On this clone: This specimen includes other DNA sequences encoding the same CDR3. This chain links TRBV5-6 with TRBJ2-1, with a weak D call TRBD2 (6 bases). The CDR3 runs to 13 residues. Germline V gene lookup returns CDR1 SGHDT and CDR2 YYEEEE. The germline V and J ends were trimmed by 6 bases and 9 bases, with 16 bases remaining between them. The CDR3 DNA reads TGTGCCAGCACAAGACTAGGGCAGGGTGAGCAGTTCTTC. The encoded protein is CASTRLGQGEQFF.

Remarks on this clone: A junction boundary mismatches the germline segment, possibly from a read error. The chain uses TRBV5-6 and TRBJ2-1; 8 bases map to TRBD2. Germline loops: CDR1 SGHDT, CDR2 YYEEEE. This CDR3 has 15 residues. CDR3 residues: CASSQALSGNGEQFF. CDR3 DNA: TGCGCCAGCAGCCAGGCCCTTAGCGGGAACGGTGAGCAGTTCTTC.

Ten or more counts support this clone. This rearrangement joins TRBV6-6 to TRBJ2-5; D not certain. The V end lost 2 bases, the J end lost 1 base, and 8 bases lay between the germline ends. CDR1 is MNHNY, CDR2 SVGAGI, per germline (reference sequence). The CDR3 spans 14 residues. The CDR3: CASSYPDGQETQYF. The CDR3 DNA reads as TGTGCCAGCAGTTACCCAGATGGCCAAGAGACCCAGTACTTC.

The rearrangement links TRBV4-2 to TRBJ1-1; perhaps TRBD1 as D (5 bases). CDR3 length: 15 amino acids. The germline gives CDR1 LGHNA, CDR2 YNFKEQ. Trimming removed 7 bases at V and 3 bases at J, with 18 bases between. CDR3 loop: CASIPRATGYTEAFF. Written as DNA, the CDR3 is TGTGCCAGCATCCCTAGGGCTACAGGCTACACTGAAGCTTTCTTT.

V usage is TRBV7-2 and J usage is TRBJ2-7; 7 nucleotides align to TRBD2. CDR3 length equals 15 residues. J lost 3 bases, V lost 4 bases, and 9 bases had no gene match. The germline CDR1 and CDR2 sequences are SGHTA and FQGNSA. The CDR3 loop is CASSSASGPLYEQYF. The CDR3 coding sequence is TGTGCCAGCAGCTCGGCTAGCGGTCCACTCTACGAGCAGTACTTC. Drawing the rest from reference TRBV7-2 and TRBJ2-7, the complete variable domain is GAGVSQSPSNKVTEKGKDVELRCDPISGHTALYWYRQSLGQGLEFLIYFQGNSAPDKSGLPSDRFSAERTGGSVSTLTIQRTQQEDSAVYLCASSSASGPLYEQYFGPGTRLTVT.

The chain employs TRBV10-3 and TRBJ2-5, with TRBD2 matching 13 bases. The CDR3 sequence is 18 residues long. Trimming took 4 bases from V and 4 from J; bases not matched to a gene: 12. Per the germline V gene, CDR1 is ENHRY and CDR2 is SYGVKD. CDR3: CAISAAGLAGRGRETQYF. The CDR3 DNA is TGTGCCATCAGTGCAGCGGGACTAGCGGGAAGGGGGCGAGAGACCCAGTACTTC.

The chain uses TRBV19 and TRBJ1-1; 9 bases map to TRBD1. There are 16 residues in the CDR3. The ends lost 6 bases at V and 2 bases at J; junction bases unmatched: 10. Germline lookup yields CDR1 LNHDA and CDR2 SQIVND (reference sequence). This CDR3 reads CASRITGGLGNTEAFF. The CDR3 DNA follows: TGTGCCAGTAGAATCACAGGGGGCTTGGGAAACACTGAAGCTTTCTTT. Full variable domain (remainder filled in from reference TRBV19 and TRBJ1-1): DGGITQSPKYLFRKEGQNVTLSCEQNLNHDAMYWYRQDPGQGLRLIYYSQIVNDFQKGDIAEGYSVSREKKESFPLTVTSAQKNPTAFYLCASRITGGLGNTEAFFGQGTRLTVV.

As concerns this clone: Other DNA variants within this sample encode the same CDR3. The chain has TRBV28 and TRBJ1-2; the D is unclear. The germline V gene encodes CDR1 MDHEN and CDR2 SYDVKM. V was clipped by 6 bases and J by 4 bases, with 6 bases between them. The CDR3 has 11 amino acids. The CDR3 DNA reads TGTGCCAGCAGCGGATTCTATGGCTACACCTTC. Protein: CASSGFYGYTF.

The rearrangement uses TRBV11-2 and TRBJ2-7; D may be TRBD1 or TRBD2 (5 bases each). The CDR3 is 12 residues long. With 5 bases removed from V and 8 bases from J, the gap between germline ends came to 13 bases. Germline V lookup: CDR1 SGHAT, CDR2 FQNNGV. CDR3 region: CASSGGGWKQYF. CDR3 nucleotide sequence: TGTGCCAGCAGCGGTGGGGGTTGGAAGCAGTACTTC.

V gene TRBV7-3 combines with J gene TRBJ2-5; no reliable D call. The V gene lost 1 base and the J gene lost 2 bases, with 14 bases spanning the gap. CDR3 length: 16 amino acids. CDR1 is SGHTA and CDR2 is FQGTGA in the germline V gene. The chain's CDR3 is CASSLNPPAFQETQYF. CDR3 in DNA: TGTGCCAGCAGCTTAAATCCACCCGCGTTTCAAGAGACCCAGTACTTC. The entire variable domain, with the rest obtained from reference TRBV7-3 and TRBJ2-5, is as follows: GAGVSQTPSNKVTEKGKYVELRCDPISGHTALYWYRQSLGQGPEFLIYFQGTGAADDSGLPNDRFFAVRPEGSVSTLKIQRTERGDSAVYLCASSLNPPAFQETQYFGPGTRLLVL.

This clone has just one count. This CDR3 is CASSLVSLDVGTYEQYF. CDR3 nucleotides: TGTGCCAGCAGCTTGGTCTCACTAGACGTCGGCACCTACGAGCAGTACTTC. The gene calls are TRBV5-4 and TRBJ2-7, with D possibly matching TRBD2 (5 bases). This CDR3 is 17 amino acids long. From germline, CDR1 is SGHNT and CDR2 YYREEE (reference sequence). Trimming removed 0 bases from V and 2 bases from J, with 18 bases in between.

The J gene is TRBJ2-7, the V gene TRBV5-4; 11 bases map to TRBD1. The CDR3 is 14 amino acids. The junction had 4 bases not matched to a gene; V was cut back by 4 bases and J by 4 bases. Germline V gene lookup returns CDR1 SGHNT and CDR2 YYREEE (reference sequence). The CDR3 sequence is CASSLWDRGYEQYF. As DNA, the CDR3 is TGTGCCAGCAGCCTCTGGGACAGGGGGTACGAGCAGTACTTC.

Comment on this clone: This same CDR3 is encoded by further DNA sequences in the sample. The rearrangement links TRBV7-9 to TRBJ2-7, with 11 bases that match TRBD2. Germline V gives CDR1 SEHNR, CDR2 FQNEAQ (reference sequence). The CDR3 is made up of 16 amino acids. The V and J ends lost 1 base and 2 bases, in that order; junction bases with no gene match: 4. The CDR3 here is CASSLGVSGRAYEQYF. In nucleotides, the CDR3 is TGTGCCAGCAGCTTAGGGGTTAGCGGGAGGGCCTACGAGCAGTACTTC. The whole variable domain, filled in from reference TRBV7-9 and TRBJ2-7, reads DTGVSQNPRHKITKRGQNVTFRCDPISEHNRLYWYRQTLGQGPEFLTYFQNEAQLEKSRLLSDRFSAERPKGSFSTLEIQRTEQGDSAMYLCASSLGVSGRAYEQYFGPGTRLTVT.

This clone has more than one count but fewer than ten. The V gene is TRBV6-5, the J gene TRBJ1-2; D unresolved. This CDR3 is built from 12 residues. Trimming removed 2 bases at V and 7 bases at J, with 8 bases between. Germline V gives CDR1 MNHEY, CDR2 SVGAGI. CDR3 bases: TGTGCCAGCAGTTACCCCTTGGGTGGCTACACCTTC. This sequence encodes CASSYPLGGYTF.

In its sample, this clone was seen once. The V and J genes are TRBV4-2 and TRBJ2-5; D possibly corresponds to TRBD1 (6 bases). V lost 3 bases to trimming and J lost 1 base, with 12 bases between them. In germline, CDR1 is LGHNA, CDR2 YNFKEQ. The CDR3 runs to 15 residues. CDR3 region: CASSQTRGRQETQYF. The CDR3, as DNA: TGTGCCAGCAGCCAGACCAGGGGTCGCCAAGAGACCCAGTACTTC.

The V gene is TRBV7-2, the J gene TRBJ2-5; 8 positions match TRBD2. CDR3 length equals 16 residues. V gave up 3 bases and J gave up 5 bases; unmatched junction bases: 11. Germline loops: CDR1 SGHTA, CDR2 FQGNSA. CDR3: CASSFAGGGRAETQYF. CDR3 nucleotides: TGTGCCAGCAGCTTCGCGGGAGGCGGGCGTGCGGAGACCCAGTACTTC.